A selection of T cell receptor beta chains follows, all from one sample in a study of CD8+CD57+ T cells in acquired aplastic anemia. TCRdb called the reads again in MiXCR, with one record for every CDR3 protein. This sample has hundreds of thousands of distinct CDR3 sequences, with about two thirds found just once. The sample was sorted CD4+, CD8+, or CD8+CD57+ T cells (not recorded which) from PBMCs. These receptors were taken from a human donor in good health, serving as a control. Both conserved end residues are part of each CDR3. A D gene is named only where the DNA matches it firmly. Size tells how often a clone was seen (once, few, many) or the class of an expanded clone, and some rows leave it out.

v_gene	abundance	j_gene	d_gene	CDR3aa	CDR3nt
TRBV20-1	NA	TRBJ1-5	NA	CSARDGAGQPQHF	TGCAGTGCTAGAGACGGAGCGGGTCAGCCCCAGCATTTT
TRBV20-1	NA	TRBJ2-1	NA	CSAARTPGAGNEQFF	TGCAGTGCCGCCCGGACCCCAGGGGCCGGCAATGAGCAGTTCTTC
TRBV20-1	many	TRBJ2-1	TRBD1	CSALPGQGYNEQFF	TGCAGTGCGCTACCGGGACAGGGGTACAATGAGCAGTTCTTC
TRBV13	NA	TRBJ2-3	NA	CASTAPADTQYF	TGTGCCAGCACCGCTCCAGCCGATACGCAGTATTTT
TRBV20-1	NA	TRBJ2-7	TRBD2	CSATGRGSERQYF	TGCAGCGCTACCGGGAGGGGGAGTGAAAGGCAGTACTTC
TRBV15	once	TRBJ2-3	NA	CATSRGRRNTQYF	TGTGCCACCAGCAGGGGCAGAAGGAATACGCAGTATTTT
TRBV20-1	NA	TRBJ2-5	NA	CSARKDGRDQETQYF	TGCAGTGCGAGGAAAGATGGCAGGGACCAAGAGACCCAGTACTTC
TRBV4-3	NA	TRBJ2-3	NA	CASSQVRQVGTDTQYF	TGCGCCAGCAGCCAAGTAAGACAGGTGGGCACTGATACGCAGTATTTT
TRBV7-2	NA	TRBJ1-6	NA	CASSSADASHTQYLHF	TGTGCCAGCAGCTCCGCAGACGCTTCCCATACGCAGTATCTCCACTTT
TRBV7-9	NA	TRBJ2-7	TRBD1	CASSDRDRAEQYF	TGTGCCAGCAGCGACCGGGACAGGGCCGAGCAGTACTTC
TRBV20-1	few	TRBJ2-5	TRBD2	CSARDGTSLGETQYF	TGCAGTGCTAGAGATGGGACTAGTCTAGGAGAGACCCAGTACTTC
TRBV15	NA	TRBJ2-3	TRBD2	CATRRAGDTDTQYF	TGTGCCACCCGGAGAGCGGGAGACACAGATACGCAGTATTTT
TRBV5-1	NA	TRBJ2-3	TRBD1	CASSLLLGTEDTQYF	TGCGCCAGCAGCTTGTTGCTCGGGACAGAAGATACGCAGTATTTT
TRBV7-9	NA	TRBJ2-5	NA	CASIPATDRAQYF	TGTGCCAGCATCCCAGCAACTGACAGAGCCCAGTACTTC
TRBV6-9	NA	TRBJ1-5	NA	CASMASNQPQHF	TGTGCCAGTATGGCGAGCAATCAGCCCCAGCATTTT
TRBV24-1	many	TRBJ2-7	NA	CATSEAGNSYEQYF	TGTGCCACCAGTGAGGCAGGGAATAGCTACGAGCAGTACTTC
TRBV7-3	NA	TRBJ1-1	NA	CASSLGLKTGAFF	TGTGCCAGCAGCTTAGGACTGAAAACTGGGGCTTTCTTT
TRBV15	many	TRBJ2-7	NA	CATSRDRAGTAYEQYF	TGTGCCACCAGCAGAGATCGGGCAGGGACGGCCTACGAGCAGTACTTC
TRBV11-2	NA	TRBJ1-2	NA	CASSLGSSGAGGYTF	TGTGCCAGCAGCTTAGGCTCAAGCGGGGCAGGTGGCTACACCTTC
TRBV15	many	TRBJ1-1	TRBD1	CATSPRTGENTEAFF	TGTGCCACCAGCCCCCGGACAGGAGAGAACACTGAAGCTTTCTTT
TRBV10-3	NA	TRBJ1-5	TRBD1	CASANPHRGLGNQPQHF	TGTGCCTCCGCGAACCCGCACAGGGGGCTGGGCAATCAGCCCCAGCATTTT
TRBV10-3	NA	TRBJ1-3	NA	CAISVGRGSGNTIYF	TGTGCCATCAGTGTTGGCAGGGGCTCTGGAAACACCATATATTTT
TRBV19	NA	TRBJ1-1	NA	CASSLARGLNTEAFF	TGTGCCAGTAGCTTAGCACGAGGGTTGAACACTGAAGCTTTCTTT
TRBV5-8	NA	TRBJ2-5	NA	CASRPLTETQYF	TGTGCCAGCAGACCTCTCACCGAGACCCAGTACTTC
TRBV20-1	many	TRBJ2-2	NA	CSVFPNTGELFF	TGCAGTGTTTTCCCGAACACCGGGGAGCTGTTTTTT
TRBV29-1	NA	TRBJ1-4	TRBD1	CSVYQTGAQYEKLFF	TGCAGCGTTTACCAAACAGGGGCCCAATATGAAAAACTGTTTTTT
TRBV5-1	NA	TRBJ2-5	NA	CASSFVHSTKQETQYF	TGTGCCAGCAGCTTTGTCCACAGTACCAAGCAAGAGACCCAGTACTTC
TRBV24-1	NA	TRBJ1-3	NA	CATTPVGTGAGKNCFF	NA
TRBV9	NA	TRBJ1-2	TRBD1	CASSLGPGQGHGYTF	TGTGCCAGCAGCTTGGGGCCGGGACAGGGGCATGGCTACACCTTC
TRBV29-1	NA	TRBJ1-1	TRBD1	CSARTGWRTEAFF	TGCAGCGCCCGGACAGGATGGAGAACTGAAGCTTTCTTT
TRBV5-6	NA	TRBJ2-7	NA	CASSLEESSYEQYF	TGTGCCAGCAGTCTAGAGGAGTCATCCTACGAGCAGTACTTC
TRBV19	NA	TRBJ2-3	TRBD2	CASSLAGGITDKQYF	TGTGCCAGTAGCCTAGCCGGGGGGATCACAGATAAGCAGTATTTT
TRBV20-1	many	TRBJ2-5	TRBD2	CSAVPLAGTQETQYF	TGCAGTGCTGTCCCCCTAGCGGGGACACAAGAGACCCAGTACTTC
TRBV20-1	NA	TRBJ1-1	NA	CSATTQRVDSNTEAFF	TGCAGTGCTACAACGCAAAGGGTTGATTCGAACACTGAAGCTTTCTTT
TRBV12-3/TRBV12-4	NA	TRBJ2-7	NA	CASSFTLATYEQYF	TGTGCCAGCAGTTTCACACTAGCAACCTACGAGCAGTACTTC
TRBV9	NA	TRBJ2-6	NA	CASRRLSGANGKTF	TGTGCCAGCCGGCGGCTCTCTGGGGCCAACGGCAAGACTTTC
TRBV7-2	NA	TRBJ1-2	NA	CASSPASDSLYGYTF	TGTGCCAGCAGCCCCGCCAGCGACAGCCTATATGGCTACACCTTC
TRBV7-9	NA	TRBJ2-5	NA	CASSPLVRYGEETQYF	TGTGCCAGCAGCCCCCTAGTGAGGTACGGGGAAGAGACCCAGTACTTC
TRBV5-4	NA	TRBJ1-3	NA	CASSADGDYSGNTIYF	TGTGCCAGCAGCGCAGACGGGGATTACTCTGGAAACACCATATATTTT
TRBV19	few	TRBJ1-5	NA	CASTRTWEQDSNQPQHF	TGTGCCAGTACCAGGACTTGGGAACAGGACAGCAATCAGCCCCAGCATTTT
TRBV11-3	NA	TRBJ2-3	NA	CASSFGLREGPYF	TGTGCCAGCAGCTTCGGACTGCGAGAGGGCCCGTATTTT
TRBV5-1	many	TRBJ1-2	NA	CASSLGGTNYGYTF	TGCGCCAGCAGCTTGGGAGGGACTAACTATGGCTACACCTTC
TRBV10-3	NA	TRBJ1-2	TRBD1	CAISERTGYGYTF	TGTGCCATCAGTGAGAGGACAGGCTATGGCTACACCTTC
TRBV6-1	NA	TRBJ1-6	TRBD1	CASSESTGGVSPLHF	TGTGCCAGCAGTGAGTCGACAGGGGGCGTTTCACCCCTCCACTTT